The 9 T cell receptor beta chains reported below all come from one sample, sequenced in a study of CD8+ T cells in alopecia areata. Documented treatment: oral pan-JAK inhibitor, 5-10 mg twice daily. RNA was extracted and reverse transcribed into cDNA as the sequencing template. TCRdb's table, derived via immunoSEQ multiplex PCR, lists solely in-frame clones and lacks some. This table has tens of thousands of clones, 80% to 95% appearing once. The material was CD8+ T cells sorted from blood, obtained at week 24, from a patient treated with tofacitinib. These receptor sequences come from a human donor with alopecia areata.

V usage is TRBV29-1 and J usage is TRBJ2-6, with no clear D. The V gene's germline CDR1 is SQVTM and CDR2 ANQGSEA. V lost 6 bases and J 0 bases, leaving 6 bases between the germline ends. The CDR3 totals 13 residues. The CDR3 protein is CSVLLSGANVLTF. The CDR3 DNA reads as TGCAGCGTGCTTCTCTCTGGGGCCAACGTCCTGACTTTC.

The V call is TRBV29-1, the J call TRBJ1-1; D possibly corresponds to TRBD1 (6 bases). The ends were cut back, 6 bases at V and 0 bases at J, with 23 bases in the middle. In germline, CDR1 is SQVTM, CDR2 ANQGSEA. The CDR3 sequence is 17 residues long. CDR3 sequence (DNA): TGCAGCGTCAGCGGACAGTGGGGGGAGACTATGAACACTGAAGCTTTCTTT. Translation gives CSVSGQWGETMNTEAFF.

The rearrangement uses TRBV27 and TRBJ2-3; 10 bases fit TRBD1. This CDR3 contains 15 residues. Germline V lookup: CDR1 MNHEY, CDR2 SMNVEV (reference sequence). V gave up 7 bases and J gave up 5 bases; unmatched junction bases: 9. Written as DNA, the CDR3 is TGTGCCAGCACCCTAGTCGGGACAGGGGTAGATACGCAGTATTTT. Protein product: CASTLVGTGVDTQYF.

V usage is TRBV4-2 and J usage is TRBJ2-1; D not resolved. CDR1 is LGHNA, CDR2 YNFKEQ, per germline. The ends were cut back, 0 bases at V and 9 bases at J, with 6 bases in the middle. The CDR3 consists of 12 residues. CDR3 loop: CASSQDLGEQFF. The CDR3 DNA reads as TGTGCCAGCAGCCAAGATCTAGGTGAGCAGTTCTTC.

The V and J genes are TRBV10-2 and TRBJ1-1, with no clear D. The germline gives CDR1 WSHSY, CDR2 SAAADI. V was cut by 2 bases and J by 1 base, with 5 bases left in between. The CDR3 consists of 13 residues. The CDR3 nucleotides are TGCGCCAGCAGTGAGGCGGCGAACACTGAAGCTTTCTTT. Its translation: CASSEAANTEAFF.

Only a few counts were recorded for this clone. The rearrangement links TRBV28 to TRBJ2-7, with 8 positions matching TRBD1. Germline assignment: CDR1 MDHEN and CDR2 SYDVKM. The CDR3 contains 16 residues. Trimming at V came to 2 bases and at J to 2 bases, leaving 8 bases not matched to a gene. CDR3 coding DNA: TGTGCCAGCAGTTTAGAGCGACAGGGGTGGGCCTACGAGCAGTACTTC. This encodes CASSLERQGWAYEQYF. The full variable domain, in which reference TRBV28 and TRBJ2-7 provide the parts outside the CDR3, is DVKVTQSSRYLVKRTGEKVFLECVQDMDHENMFWYRQDPGLGLRLIYFSYDVKMKEKGDIPEGYSVSREKKERFSLILESASTNQTSMYLCASSLERQGWAYEQYFGPGTRLTVT.

This chain connects TRBV2 to TRBJ2-7, with D maybe TRBD1 (5 bases). CDR3 length: 17 amino acids. Between the trimmed V and J ends, which lost 7 bases and 0 bases, there was a span of 22 bases. Looked up from germline, CDR1 is SNHLY and CDR2 is FYNNEI. The CDR3 sequence is CASNQVAGQSYSYEQYF. The CDR3 DNA follows: TGTGCCAGCAACCAGGTGGCAGGGCAGTCGTACTCCTACGAGCAGTACTTC.

The V and J genes are TRBV9 and TRBJ2-7; TRBD2 agrees at 8 bases. Trimming at V came to 5 bases and at J to 1 base, leaving 8 bases not matched to a gene. Germline CDR1 SGDLS, CDR2 YYNGEE. The CDR3 totals 15 residues. The CDR3 here is CASSPLRGGSYEQYF. Here the CDR3 DNA reads TGTGCCAGCAGTCCCCTCCGGGGGGGGTCCTACGAGCAGTACTTC.

The sample holds one count of this clone. The rearrangement links TRBV10-3 to TRBJ2-7, with 9 positions matching TRBD1. The CDR3 is made up of 13 amino acids. The germline V gene encodes CDR1 ENHRY and CDR2 SYGVKD. Unmatched junction bases numbered 3, after V lost 6 bases and J lost 3 bases. CDR3 bases: TGTGCCATCAGGGGGGACAGGGACTACGAGCAGTACTTC. Translated: CAIRGDRDYEQYF.